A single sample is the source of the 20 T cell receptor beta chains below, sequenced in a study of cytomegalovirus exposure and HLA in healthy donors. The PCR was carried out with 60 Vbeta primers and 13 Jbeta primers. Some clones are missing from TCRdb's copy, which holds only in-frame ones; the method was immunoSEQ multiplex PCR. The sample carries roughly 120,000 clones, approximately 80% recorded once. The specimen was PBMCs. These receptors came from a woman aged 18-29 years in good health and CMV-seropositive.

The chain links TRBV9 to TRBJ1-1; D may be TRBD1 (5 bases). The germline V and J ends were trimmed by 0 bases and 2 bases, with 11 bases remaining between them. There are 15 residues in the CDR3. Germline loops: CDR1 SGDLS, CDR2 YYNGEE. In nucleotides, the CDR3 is TGTGCCAGCAGCGTAGGCTCCAGGGCAAACACTGAAGCTTTCTTT. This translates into CASSVGSRANTEAFF. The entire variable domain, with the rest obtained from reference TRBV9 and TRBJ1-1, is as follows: DSGVTQTPKHLITATGQRVTLRCSPRSGDLSVYWYQQSLDQGLQFLIQYYNGEERAKGNILERFSAQQFPDLHSELNLSSLELGDSALYFCASSVGSRANTEAFFGQGTRLTVV.

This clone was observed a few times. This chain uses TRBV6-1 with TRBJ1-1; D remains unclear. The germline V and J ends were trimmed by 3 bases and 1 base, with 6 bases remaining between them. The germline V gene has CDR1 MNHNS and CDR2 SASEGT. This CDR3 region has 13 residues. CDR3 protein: CASSDPQNTEAFF. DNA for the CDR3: TGTGCCAGCAGTGATCCACAGAACACTGAAGCTTTCTTT.

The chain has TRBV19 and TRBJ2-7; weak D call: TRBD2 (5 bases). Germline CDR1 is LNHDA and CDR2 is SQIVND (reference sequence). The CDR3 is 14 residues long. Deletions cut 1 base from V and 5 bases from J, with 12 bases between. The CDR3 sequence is CASSIGGSTNEQYF. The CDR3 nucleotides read TGTGCCAGTAGTATAGGAGGGAGTACCAACGAGCAGTACTTC.

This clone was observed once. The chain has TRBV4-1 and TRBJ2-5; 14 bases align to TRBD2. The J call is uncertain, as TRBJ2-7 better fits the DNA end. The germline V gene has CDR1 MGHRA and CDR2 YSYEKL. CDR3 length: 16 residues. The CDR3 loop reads CASSQGLAGARYEQYF. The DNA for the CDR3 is TGCGCCAGCAGCCAGGGACTAGCGGGAGCTCGATACGAGCAGTACTTC.

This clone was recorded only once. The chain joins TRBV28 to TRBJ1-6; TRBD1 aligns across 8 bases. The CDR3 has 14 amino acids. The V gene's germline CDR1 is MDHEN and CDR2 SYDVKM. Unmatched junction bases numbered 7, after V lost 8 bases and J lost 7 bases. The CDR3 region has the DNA TGTGCCAGCCGGGGACAGGCCCGGAATTCACCCCTCCACTTT. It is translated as CASRGQARNSPLHF.

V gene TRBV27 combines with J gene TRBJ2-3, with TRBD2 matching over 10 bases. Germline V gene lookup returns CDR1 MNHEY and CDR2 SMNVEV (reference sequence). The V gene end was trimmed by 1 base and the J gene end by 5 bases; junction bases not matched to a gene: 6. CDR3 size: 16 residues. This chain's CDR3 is CASSLYLAGEIDTQYF. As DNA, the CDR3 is TGTGCCAGCAGTTTATATCTAGCGGGAGAGATAGATACGCAGTATTTT.

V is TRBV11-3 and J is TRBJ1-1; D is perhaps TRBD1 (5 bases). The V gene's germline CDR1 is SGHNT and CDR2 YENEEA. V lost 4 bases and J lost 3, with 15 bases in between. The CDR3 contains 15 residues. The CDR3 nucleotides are TGTGCCAGCAGCTCCCCCCCGACAGTCTACACTGAAGCTTTCTTT. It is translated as CASSSPPTVYTEAFF.

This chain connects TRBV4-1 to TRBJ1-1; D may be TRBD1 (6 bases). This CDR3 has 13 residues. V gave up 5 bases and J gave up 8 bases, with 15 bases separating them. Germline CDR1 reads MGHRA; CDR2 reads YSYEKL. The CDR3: CASSFTGMGEAFF. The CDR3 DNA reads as TGCGCCAGCAGCTTTACAGGGATGGGGGAAGCTTTCTTT.

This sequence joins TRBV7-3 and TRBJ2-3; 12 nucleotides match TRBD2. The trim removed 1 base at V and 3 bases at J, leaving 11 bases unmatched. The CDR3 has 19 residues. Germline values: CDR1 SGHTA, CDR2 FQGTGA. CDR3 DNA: TGTGCCAGCAGCTTAAAAGCACGTTCGGGACTAGCGGGTACAGATACGCAGTATTTT. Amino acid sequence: CASSLKARSGLAGTDTQYF.

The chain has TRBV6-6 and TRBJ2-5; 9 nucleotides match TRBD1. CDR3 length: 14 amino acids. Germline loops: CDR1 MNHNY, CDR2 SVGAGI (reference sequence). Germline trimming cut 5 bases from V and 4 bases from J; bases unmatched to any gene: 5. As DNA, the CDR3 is TGTGCCAGCAGTACAACAGGGGGCGGAGAGACCCAGTACTTC. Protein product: CASSTTGGGETQYF.

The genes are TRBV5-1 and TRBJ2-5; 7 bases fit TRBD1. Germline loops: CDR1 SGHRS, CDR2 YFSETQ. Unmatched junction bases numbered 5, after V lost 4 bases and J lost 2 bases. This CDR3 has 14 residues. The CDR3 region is CASSPGQVQETQYF. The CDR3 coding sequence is TGCGCCAGCAGCCCCGGACAGGTTCAAGAGACCCAGTACTTC.

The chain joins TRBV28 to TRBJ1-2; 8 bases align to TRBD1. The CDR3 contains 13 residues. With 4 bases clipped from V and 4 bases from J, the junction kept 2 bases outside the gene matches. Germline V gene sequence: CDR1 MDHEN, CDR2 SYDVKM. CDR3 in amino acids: CASSWGQAYGYTF. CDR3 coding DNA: TGTGCCAGCAGTTGGGGACAGGCCTATGGCTACACCTTC.

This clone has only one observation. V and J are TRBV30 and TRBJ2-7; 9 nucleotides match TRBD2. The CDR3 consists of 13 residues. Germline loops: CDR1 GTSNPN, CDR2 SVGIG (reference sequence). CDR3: CGMDPSGKYEQYF. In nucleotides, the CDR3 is TGTGGGATGGACCCTAGCGGGAAGTACGAGCAGTACTTC. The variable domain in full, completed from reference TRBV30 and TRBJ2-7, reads SQTIHQWPATLVQPVGSPLSLECTVEGTSNPNLYWYRQAAGRGLQLLFYSVGIGQISSEVPQNLSASRPQDRQFILSSKKLLLSDSGFYLCGMDPSGKYEQYFGPGTRLTVT.

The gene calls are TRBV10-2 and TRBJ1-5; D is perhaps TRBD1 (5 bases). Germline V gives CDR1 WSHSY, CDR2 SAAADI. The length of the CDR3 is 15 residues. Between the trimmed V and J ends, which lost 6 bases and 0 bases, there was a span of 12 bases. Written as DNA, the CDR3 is TGCGCCAGCAGGGCAGGGCAGGGTAGCAATCAGCCCCAGCATTTT. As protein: CASRAGQGSNQPQHF.

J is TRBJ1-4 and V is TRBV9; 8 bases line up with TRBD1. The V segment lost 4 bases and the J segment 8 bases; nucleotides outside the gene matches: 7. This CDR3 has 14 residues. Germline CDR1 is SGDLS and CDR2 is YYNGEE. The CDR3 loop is CASSPQGAREKLFF. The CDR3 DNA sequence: TGTGCCAGCAGCCCCCAGGGGGCGCGAGAAAAACTGTTTTTT.

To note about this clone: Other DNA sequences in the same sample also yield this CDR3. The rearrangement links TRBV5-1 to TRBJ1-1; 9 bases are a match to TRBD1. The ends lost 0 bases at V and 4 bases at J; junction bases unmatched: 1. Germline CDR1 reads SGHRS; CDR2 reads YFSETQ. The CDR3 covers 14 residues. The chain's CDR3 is CASSLGQGGTEAFF. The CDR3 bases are TGCGCCAGCAGCTTGGGACAGGGGGGCACTGAAGCTTTCTTT.

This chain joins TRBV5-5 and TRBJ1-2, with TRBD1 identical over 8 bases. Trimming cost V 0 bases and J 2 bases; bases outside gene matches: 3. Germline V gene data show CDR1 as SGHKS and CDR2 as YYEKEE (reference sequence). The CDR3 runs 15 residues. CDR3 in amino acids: CASSLARGRNYGYTF. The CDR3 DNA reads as TGTGCCAGCAGCTTGGCCAGGGGGCGGAACTATGGCTACACCTTC.

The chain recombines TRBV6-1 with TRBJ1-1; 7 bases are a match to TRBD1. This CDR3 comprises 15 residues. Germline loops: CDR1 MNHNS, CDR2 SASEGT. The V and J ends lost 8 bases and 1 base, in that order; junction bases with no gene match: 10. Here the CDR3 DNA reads TGTGCCAGCCGAGATTCAGGGGGTAGGAACACTGAAGCTTTCTTT. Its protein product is CASRDSGGRNTEAFF.

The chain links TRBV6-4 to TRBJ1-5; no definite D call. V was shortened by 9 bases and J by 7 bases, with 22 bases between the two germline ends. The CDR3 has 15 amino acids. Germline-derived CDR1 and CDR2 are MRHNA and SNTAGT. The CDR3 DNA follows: TGTGCCAGAACACGGATACTCGATACCGGGCAGCCCCAGCATTTT. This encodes CARTRILDTGQPQHF.

The CDR3 protein is CASSLFGQLYEQYF. The CDR3 DNA reads as TGTGCCAGCAGCTTGTTCGGACAGCTTTACGAGCAGTACTTC. This chain uses TRBV5-6 with TRBJ2-7, with D perhaps TRBD1 (6 bases). CDR1 and CDR2 (germline): SGHDT, YYEEEE. The CDR3 is made up of 14 amino acids. Deletions cut 1 base from V and 4 bases from J, with 12 bases between. Drawing the rest from reference TRBV5-6 and TRBJ2-7, the complete variable domain is DAGVTQSPTHLIKTRGQQVTLRCSPKSGHDTVSWYQQALGQGPQFIFQYYEEEERQRGNFPDRFSGHQFPNYSSELNVNALLLGDSALYLCASSLFGQLYEQYFGPGTRLTVT.